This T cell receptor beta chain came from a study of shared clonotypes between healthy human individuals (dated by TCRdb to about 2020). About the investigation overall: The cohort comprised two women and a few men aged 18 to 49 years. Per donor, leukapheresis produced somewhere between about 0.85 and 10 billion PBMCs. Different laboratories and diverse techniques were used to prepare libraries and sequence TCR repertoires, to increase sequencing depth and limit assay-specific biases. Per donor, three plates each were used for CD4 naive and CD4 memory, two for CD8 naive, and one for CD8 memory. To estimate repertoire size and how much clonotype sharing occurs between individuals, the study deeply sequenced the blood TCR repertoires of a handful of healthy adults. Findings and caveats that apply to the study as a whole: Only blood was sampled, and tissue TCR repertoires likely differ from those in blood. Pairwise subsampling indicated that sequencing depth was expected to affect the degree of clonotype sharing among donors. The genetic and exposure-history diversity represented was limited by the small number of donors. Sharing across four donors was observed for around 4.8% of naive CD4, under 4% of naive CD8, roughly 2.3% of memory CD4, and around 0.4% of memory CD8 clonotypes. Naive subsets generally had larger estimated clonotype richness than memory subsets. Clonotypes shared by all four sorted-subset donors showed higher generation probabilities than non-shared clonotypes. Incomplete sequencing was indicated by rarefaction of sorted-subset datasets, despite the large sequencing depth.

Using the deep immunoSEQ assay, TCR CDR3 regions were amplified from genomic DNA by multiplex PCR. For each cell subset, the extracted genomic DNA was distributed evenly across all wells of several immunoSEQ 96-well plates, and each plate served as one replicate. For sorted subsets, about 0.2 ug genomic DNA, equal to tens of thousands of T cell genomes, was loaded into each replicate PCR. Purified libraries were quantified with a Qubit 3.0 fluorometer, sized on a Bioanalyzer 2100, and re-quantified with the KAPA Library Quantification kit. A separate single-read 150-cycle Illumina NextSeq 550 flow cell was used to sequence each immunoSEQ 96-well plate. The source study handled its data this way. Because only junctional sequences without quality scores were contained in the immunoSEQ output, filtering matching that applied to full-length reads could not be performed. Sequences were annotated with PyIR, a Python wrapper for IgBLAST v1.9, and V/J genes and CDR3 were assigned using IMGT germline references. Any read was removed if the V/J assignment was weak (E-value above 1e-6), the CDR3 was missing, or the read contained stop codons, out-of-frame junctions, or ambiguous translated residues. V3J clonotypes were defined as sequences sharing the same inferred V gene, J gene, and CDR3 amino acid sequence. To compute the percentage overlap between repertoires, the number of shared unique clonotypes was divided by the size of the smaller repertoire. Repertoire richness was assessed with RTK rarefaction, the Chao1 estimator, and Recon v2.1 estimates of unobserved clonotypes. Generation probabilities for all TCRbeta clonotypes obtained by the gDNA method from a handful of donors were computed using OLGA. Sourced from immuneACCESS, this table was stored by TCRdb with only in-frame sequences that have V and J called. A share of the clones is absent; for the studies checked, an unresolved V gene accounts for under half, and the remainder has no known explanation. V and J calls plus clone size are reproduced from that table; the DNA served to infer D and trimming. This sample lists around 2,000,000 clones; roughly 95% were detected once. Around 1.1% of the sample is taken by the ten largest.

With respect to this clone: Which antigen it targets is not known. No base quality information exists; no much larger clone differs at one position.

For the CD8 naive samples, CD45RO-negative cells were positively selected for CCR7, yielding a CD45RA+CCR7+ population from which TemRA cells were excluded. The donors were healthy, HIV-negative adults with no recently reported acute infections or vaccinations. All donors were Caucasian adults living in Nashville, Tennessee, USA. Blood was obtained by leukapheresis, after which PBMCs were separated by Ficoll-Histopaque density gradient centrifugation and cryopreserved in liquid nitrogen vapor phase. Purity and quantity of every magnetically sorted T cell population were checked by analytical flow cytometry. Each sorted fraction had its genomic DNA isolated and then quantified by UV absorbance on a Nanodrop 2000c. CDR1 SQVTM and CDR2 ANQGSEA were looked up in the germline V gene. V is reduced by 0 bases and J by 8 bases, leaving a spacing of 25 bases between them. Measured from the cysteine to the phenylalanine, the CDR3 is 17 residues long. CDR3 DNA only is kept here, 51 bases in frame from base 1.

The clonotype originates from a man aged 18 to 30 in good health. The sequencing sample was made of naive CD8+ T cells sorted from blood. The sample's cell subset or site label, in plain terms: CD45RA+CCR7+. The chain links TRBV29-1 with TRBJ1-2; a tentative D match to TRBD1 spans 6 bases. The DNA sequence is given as TGCAGCGTTGAAGATTCGCAGGACACTCTCTGGAGGGGGGGCTACACCTTC. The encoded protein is CSVEDSQDTLWRGGYTF.